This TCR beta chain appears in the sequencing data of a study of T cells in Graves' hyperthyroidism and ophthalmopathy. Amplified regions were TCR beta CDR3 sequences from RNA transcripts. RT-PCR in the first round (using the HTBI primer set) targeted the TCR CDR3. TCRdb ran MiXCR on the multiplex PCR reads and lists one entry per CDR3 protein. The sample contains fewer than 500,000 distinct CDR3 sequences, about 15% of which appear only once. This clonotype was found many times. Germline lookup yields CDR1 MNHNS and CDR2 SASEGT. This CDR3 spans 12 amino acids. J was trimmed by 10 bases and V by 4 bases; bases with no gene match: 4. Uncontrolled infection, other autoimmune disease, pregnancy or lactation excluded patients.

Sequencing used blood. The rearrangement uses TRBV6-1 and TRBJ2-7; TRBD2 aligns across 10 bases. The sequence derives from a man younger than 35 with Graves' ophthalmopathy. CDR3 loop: CASSGLAGEQYF. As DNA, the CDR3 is TGTGCCAGCAGTGGCCTAGCGGGAGAACAGTACTTC.